This T cell receptor (beta chain) was captured by sequencing in a study of T-cell reconstitution after alpha-beta-depleted transplantation in children. Whole-study findings and limits: Surviving recipient T cells and thymic progenitors accounted for the high day-60 TCRbeta diversity observed in some patients. T-cell counts and diversity were attributed mostly to newly produced T cells one year after transplant. Where alpha-beta T cells came from about two months after transplant was reportedly several hundred expanded graft clones.

This clonotype was recorded only once. Its specificity is not known. This may be a read error: a much more frequent sequence differs by one nucleotide. Given the absence of the conserved phenylalanine or tryptophan at the CDR3 end, a read error is likely. The CDR3 loop spans 17 amino acids. J was trimmed by 7 bases and V by 8 bases; bases with no gene match: 19. Preparation of the TCRbeta library was carried out with unique molecular identifiers. TCRdb processed the PCR reads anew with MiXCR; each CDR3 protein has one entry. The table has around 94,000 distinct CDR3 sequences, 4.5% to 7.5% seen once. The origin of this receptor is a female patient younger than 10 who had a stem cell transplant for Fanconi anemia, so the T cells may come from the graft donor. The sample was PBMCs, mostly from graft donor cells, taken 60 days after TCRalphabeta/CD19-depleted stem cell transplant. The chain has TRBV12-3 or TRBV12-4 and TRBJ2-1, with 8 bases identical to TRBD2. This chain's CDR3 is CASSRVSGSPSSNEQFY. The DNA of the CDR3 is TGTGCCAGCTCTAGAGTGAGCGGGAGTCCGTCTTCGAATGAGCAGTTCTAC.